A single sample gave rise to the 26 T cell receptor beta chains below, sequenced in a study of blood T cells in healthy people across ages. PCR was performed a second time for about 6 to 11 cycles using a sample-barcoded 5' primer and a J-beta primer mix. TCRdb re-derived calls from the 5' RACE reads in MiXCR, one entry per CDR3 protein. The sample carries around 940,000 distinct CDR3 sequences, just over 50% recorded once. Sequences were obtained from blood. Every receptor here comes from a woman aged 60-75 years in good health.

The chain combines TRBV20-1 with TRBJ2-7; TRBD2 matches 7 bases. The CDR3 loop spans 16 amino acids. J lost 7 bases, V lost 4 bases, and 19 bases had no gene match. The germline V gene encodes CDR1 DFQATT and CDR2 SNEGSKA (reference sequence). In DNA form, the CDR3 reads TGCAGTGCTATCGACCCTGGACTAGTGGGAAAGGATGAGCAGTACTTC. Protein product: CSAIDPGLVGKDEQYF.

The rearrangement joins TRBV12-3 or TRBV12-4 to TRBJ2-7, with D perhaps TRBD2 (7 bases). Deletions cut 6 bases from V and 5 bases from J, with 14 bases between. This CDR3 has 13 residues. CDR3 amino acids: CASRRGGGHEQYF. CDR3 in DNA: TGTGCCAGCAGGCGAGGGGGGGGCCACGAGCAGTACTTC.

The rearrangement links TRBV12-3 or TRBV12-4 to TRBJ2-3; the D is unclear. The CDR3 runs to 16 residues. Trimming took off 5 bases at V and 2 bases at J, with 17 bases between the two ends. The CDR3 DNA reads TGTGCCAGCAGTAGATCGAGCTTTGAAAACACAGATACGCAGTATTTT. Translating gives CASSRSSFENTDTQYF.

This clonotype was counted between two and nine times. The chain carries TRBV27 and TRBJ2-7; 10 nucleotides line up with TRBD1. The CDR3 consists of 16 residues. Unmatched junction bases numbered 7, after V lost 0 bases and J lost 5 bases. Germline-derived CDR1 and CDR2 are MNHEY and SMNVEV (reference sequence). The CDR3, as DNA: TGTGCCAGCAGTTTATCTTGGGACAGGGGTTTGCACGAGCAGTACTTC. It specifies CASSLSWDRGLHEQYF.

The CDR3 sequence is CSARDTSNSYNEQFF. The CDR3 nucleotides read TGCAGTGCTAGAGATACGTCCAATTCCTACAATGAGCAGTTCTTC. J is TRBJ2-1 and V is TRBV20-1; D is unresolved. The V and J ends lost 0 bases and 1 base respectively, with 10 bases between them. The CDR3 is 15 residues long. The germline V gene has CDR1 DFQATT and CDR2 SNEGSKA (reference sequence).

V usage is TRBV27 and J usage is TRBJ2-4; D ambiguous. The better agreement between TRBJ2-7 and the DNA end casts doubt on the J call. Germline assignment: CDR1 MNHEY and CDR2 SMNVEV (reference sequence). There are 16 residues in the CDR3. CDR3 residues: CASSYGTPGRAHEQYF. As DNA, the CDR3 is TGTGCCAGCAGTTATGGCACGCCGGGCCGTGCCCACGAGCAGTACTTC.

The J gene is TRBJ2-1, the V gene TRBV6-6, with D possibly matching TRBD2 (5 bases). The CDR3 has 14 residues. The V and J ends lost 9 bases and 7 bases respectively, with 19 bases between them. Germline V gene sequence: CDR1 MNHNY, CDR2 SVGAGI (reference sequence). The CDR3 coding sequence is TGTGCCAGTCGATCCCGTAATGGCGGGAATGAGCAGTTCTTC. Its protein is CASRSRNGGNEQFF.

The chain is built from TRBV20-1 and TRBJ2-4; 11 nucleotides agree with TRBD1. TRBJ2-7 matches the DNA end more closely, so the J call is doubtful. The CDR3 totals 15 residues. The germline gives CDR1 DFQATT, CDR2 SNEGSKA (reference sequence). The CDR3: CSASGDGTGGYEQYF. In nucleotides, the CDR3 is TGCAGTGCTAGCGGGGACGGGACAGGGGGGTACGAGCAGTACTTC.

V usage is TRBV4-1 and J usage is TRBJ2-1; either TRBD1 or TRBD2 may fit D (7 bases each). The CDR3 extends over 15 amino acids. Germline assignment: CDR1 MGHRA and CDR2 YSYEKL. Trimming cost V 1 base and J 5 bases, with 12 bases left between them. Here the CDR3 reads CASSQGSGGDNEQFF. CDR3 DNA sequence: TGCGCCAGCAGCCAAGGGTCAGGGGGGGACAATGAGCAGTTCTTC.

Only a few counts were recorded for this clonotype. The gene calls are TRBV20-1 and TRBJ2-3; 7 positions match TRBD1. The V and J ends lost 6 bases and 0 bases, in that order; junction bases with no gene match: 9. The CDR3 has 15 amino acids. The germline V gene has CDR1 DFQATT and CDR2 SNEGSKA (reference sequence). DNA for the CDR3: TGCAGTGCAGGGACAGCCTCTACTAGCACAGATACGCAGTATTTT. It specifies CSAGTASTSTDTQYF.

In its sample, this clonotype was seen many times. The CDR3 loop is CSARLRNEKLFF. In nucleotides, the CDR3 is TGCAGTGCTAGACTACGTAATGAAAAACTGTTTTTT. The chain has TRBV20-1 and TRBJ1-4; D is unclear. Germline V CDR1 and CDR2: DFQATT, SNEGSKA (reference sequence). The V and J ends lost 2 bases and 4 bases respectively, with 5 bases between them. This CDR3 is 12 amino acids long.

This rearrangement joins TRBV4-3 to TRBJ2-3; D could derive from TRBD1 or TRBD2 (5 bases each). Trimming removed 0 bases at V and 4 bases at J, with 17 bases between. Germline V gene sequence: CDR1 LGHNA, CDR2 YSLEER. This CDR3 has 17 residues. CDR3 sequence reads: CASSQDWGASLADTQYF. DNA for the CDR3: TGCGCCAGCAGCCAAGATTGGGGCGCTAGCTTGGCAGATACGCAGTATTTT.

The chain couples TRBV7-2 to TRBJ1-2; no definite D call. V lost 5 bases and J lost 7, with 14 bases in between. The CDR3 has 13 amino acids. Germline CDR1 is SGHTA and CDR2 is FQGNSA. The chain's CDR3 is CASSPTTISGYTF. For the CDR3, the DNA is TGTGCCAGCAGCCCGACGACAATCAGTGGCTACACCTTC.

In nucleotides, the CDR3 is TGCGCCAGCAGCCAATACTCTTCACCGGGACTAGCGGGATACAATGAGCAGTTCTTC. It codes for CASSQYSSPGLAGYNEQFF. This chain joins TRBV4-3 and TRBJ2-1, with 13 bases aligning to TRBD2. Germline V gene lookup returns CDR1 LGHNA and CDR2 YSLEER. V shed 2 bases, J shed 4 bases, and the junction held 11 bases outside the gene matches. CDR3 size: 19 residues.

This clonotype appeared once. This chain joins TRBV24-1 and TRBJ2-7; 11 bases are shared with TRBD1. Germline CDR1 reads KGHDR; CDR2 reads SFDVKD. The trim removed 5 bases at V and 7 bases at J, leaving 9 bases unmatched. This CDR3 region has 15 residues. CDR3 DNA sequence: TGTGCCACCAGTGCCGCCGGGACAGGGGGAAATGAGCAGTACTTC. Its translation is CATSAAGTGGNEQYF.

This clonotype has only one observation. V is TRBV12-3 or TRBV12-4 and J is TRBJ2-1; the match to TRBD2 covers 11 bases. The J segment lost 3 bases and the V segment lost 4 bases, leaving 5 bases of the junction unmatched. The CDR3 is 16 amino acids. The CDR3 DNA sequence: TGTGCCAGCAGTTCGCTGACTAGCGGGATCTACAATGAGCAGTTCTTC. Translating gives CASSSLTSGIYNEQFF.

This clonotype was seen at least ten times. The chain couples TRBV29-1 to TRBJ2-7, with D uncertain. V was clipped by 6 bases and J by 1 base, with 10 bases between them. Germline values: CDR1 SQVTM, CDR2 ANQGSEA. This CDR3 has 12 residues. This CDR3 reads CSVRPNSYEQYF. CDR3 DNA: TGCAGCGTGCGCCCCAATTCCTACGAGCAGTACTTC.

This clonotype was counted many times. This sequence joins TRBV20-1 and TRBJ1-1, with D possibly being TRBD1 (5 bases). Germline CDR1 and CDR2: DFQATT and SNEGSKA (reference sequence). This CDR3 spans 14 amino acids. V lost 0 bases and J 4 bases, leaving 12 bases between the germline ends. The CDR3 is CSARDQGRFTEAFF. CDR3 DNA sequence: TGCAGTGCTAGAGATCAGGGTAGGTTCACTGAAGCTTTCTTT.

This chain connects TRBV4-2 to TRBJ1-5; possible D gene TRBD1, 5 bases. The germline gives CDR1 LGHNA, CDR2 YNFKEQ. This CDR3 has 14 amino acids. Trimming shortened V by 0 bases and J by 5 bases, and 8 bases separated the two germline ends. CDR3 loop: CASSQDQGDQPQHF. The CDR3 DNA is TGTGCCAGCAGCCAAGACCAGGGAGATCAGCCCCAGCATTTT.

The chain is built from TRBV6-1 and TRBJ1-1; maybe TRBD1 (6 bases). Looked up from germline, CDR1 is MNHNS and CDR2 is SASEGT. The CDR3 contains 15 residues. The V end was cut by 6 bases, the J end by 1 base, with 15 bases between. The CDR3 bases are TGTGCCAGCAGGCCCCCGGGGGGCCGGAACACTGAAGCTTTCTTT. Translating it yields CASRPPGGRNTEAFF.

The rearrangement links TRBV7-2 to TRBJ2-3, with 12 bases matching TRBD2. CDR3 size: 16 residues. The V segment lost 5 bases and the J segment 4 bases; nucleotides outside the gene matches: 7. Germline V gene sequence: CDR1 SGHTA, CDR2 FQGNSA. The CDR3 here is CASSPRLAGVADTQYF. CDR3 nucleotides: TGTGCCAGCAGCCCCCGACTAGCGGGAGTCGCAGATACGCAGTATTTT.

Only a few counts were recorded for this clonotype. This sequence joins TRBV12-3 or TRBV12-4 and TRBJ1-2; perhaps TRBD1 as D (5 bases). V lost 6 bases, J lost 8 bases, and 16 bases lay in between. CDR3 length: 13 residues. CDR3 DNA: TGTGCCAGCAGACCCAGGGTGAATGGAGGCTACACCTTC. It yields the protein CASRPRVNGGYTF.

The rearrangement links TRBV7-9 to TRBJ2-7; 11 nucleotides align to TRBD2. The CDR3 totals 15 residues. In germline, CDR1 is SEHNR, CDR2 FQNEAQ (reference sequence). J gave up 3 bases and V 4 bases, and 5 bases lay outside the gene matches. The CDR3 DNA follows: TGTGCCAGCAGCTCAGTACTAGCGGGAGTCTACGAGCAGTACTTC. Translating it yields CASSSVLAGVYEQYF. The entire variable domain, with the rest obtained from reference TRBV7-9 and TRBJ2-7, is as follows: DTGVSQNPRHKITKRGQNVTFRCDPISEHNRLYWYRQTLGQGPEFLTYFQNEAQLEKSRLLSDRFSAERPKGSFSTLEIQRTEQGDSAMYLCASSSVLAGVYEQYFGPGTRLTVT.

CDR3 coding DNA: TGTGCCACCAGCAGCCATAGGGGTCCCAATCAGCCCCAGCATTTT. Its protein is CATSSHRGPNQPQHF. V usage is TRBV15 and J usage is TRBJ1-5; maybe TRBD1 (5 bases). This CDR3 is built from 15 residues. With 3 bases removed from V and 3 bases from J, the gap between germline ends came to 12 bases. CDR1 and CDR2 from the germline V gene are LNHNV and YYDKDF (reference sequence).

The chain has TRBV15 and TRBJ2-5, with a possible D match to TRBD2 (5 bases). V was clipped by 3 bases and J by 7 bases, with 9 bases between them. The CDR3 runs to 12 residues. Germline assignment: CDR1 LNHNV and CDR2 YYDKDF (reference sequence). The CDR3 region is CATSRDWGTQYF. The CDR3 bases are TGTGCCACCAGCAGGGACTGGGGGACCCAGTACTTC.

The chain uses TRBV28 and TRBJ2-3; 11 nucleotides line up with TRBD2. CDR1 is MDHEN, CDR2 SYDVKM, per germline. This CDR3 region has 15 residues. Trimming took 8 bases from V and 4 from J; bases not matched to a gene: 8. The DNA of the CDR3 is TGTGCCAGCGGCCGACTAGCGGGATTATCAGATACGCAGTATTTT. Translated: CASGRLAGLSDTQYF.